The next 21 T cell receptor beta chains were all read from a single sample in a study of T cell changes during pregnancy in multiple sclerosis. The table came from immunoSEQ multiplex PCR; TCRdb's copy has only in-frame clones and leaves some out. The repertoire holds about 43,000 clones, roughly 88% seen once, with approximately 1.5% in the top ten. Sequencing used PBMCs (not recorded whether the cells were cultured). These receptors all come from a female donor with multiple sclerosis, enrolled in a pregnancy study.

This chain uses TRBV5-1 with TRBJ2-5; 11 nucleotides match TRBD1. CDR3 length: 15 amino acids. CDR1 and CDR2 (germline): SGHRS, YFSETQ. Trimming cost V 0 bases and J 5 bases; bases outside gene matches: 3. Written as DNA, the CDR3 is TGCGCCAGCAGCTTGGCCGGACAGGGGGCTGAGACCCAGTACTTC. Protein: CASSLAGQGAETQYF.

The chain is built from TRBV7-2 and TRBJ2-5; possible D gene TRBD2, 5 bases. This CDR3 spans 14 amino acids. Germline V gene sequence: CDR1 SGHTA, CDR2 FQGNSA. The V end lost 5 bases, the J end lost 5 bases, and 15 bases lay between the germline ends. The chain's CDR3 is CASSGGQRRETQYF. The CDR3 DNA follows: TGTGCCAGCAGCGGCGGGCAGCGAAGGGAGACCCAGTACTTC.

V and J are TRBV2 and TRBJ1-3; perhaps TRBD1 as D (5 bases). V shed 7 bases and J shed 5 bases, with 21 bases lying between them. The CDR3 is made up of 16 amino acids. Germline loops: CDR1 SNHLY, CDR2 FYNNEI. The CDR3 DNA reads TGTGCCAGCAAAGGTCAGGGCGGCAGAAGACGAAACACCATATATTTT. This gives the protein CASKGQGGRRRNTIYF.

This clone has a handful of counts. The chain uses TRBV30 and TRBJ1-1, with D unclear. V was shortened by 5 bases and J by 1 base, with 5 bases between the two germline ends. CDR3 length equals 11 residues. Germline V lookup: CDR1 GTSNPN, CDR2 SVGIG (reference sequence). The CDR3 DNA follows: TGTGCCTGGTTAGAGAACACTGAAGCTTTCTTT. It specifies CAWLENTEAFF. Drawing the rest from reference TRBV30 and TRBJ1-1, the complete variable domain is SQTIHQWPATLVQPVGSPLSLECTVEGTSNPNLYWYRQAAGRGLQLLFYSVGIGQISSEVPQNLSASRPQDRQFILSSKKLLLSDSGFYLCAWLENTEAFFGQGTRLTVV.

The gene calls are TRBV30 and TRBJ2-1, with TRBD2 as a possible D gene (5 bases). The germline V gene encodes CDR1 GTSNPN and CDR2 SVGIG (reference sequence). Between the trimmed V and J ends, which lost 2 bases and 0 bases, there was a span of 11 bases. The length of the CDR3 is 15 residues. Here the CDR3 reads CAWSPGTSSYNEQFF. Here the CDR3 DNA reads TGTGCCTGGAGTCCGGGAACAAGCTCCTACAATGAGCAGTTCTTC.

This clone was recorded once. This rearrangement joins TRBV6-1 to TRBJ2-3; 12 bases match TRBD2. V gave up 4 bases and J gave up 6 bases; unmatched junction bases: 5. The CDR3 spans 15 residues. The germline gives CDR1 MNHNS, CDR2 SASEGT. CDR3 DNA: TGTGCCAGCAGTGTCCGGACTAGCGGGACGGATACGCAGTATTTT. It specifies CASSVRTSGTDTQYF.

The chain carries TRBV28 and TRBJ2-5; the D is unclear. Trimming left V 6 bases short and J 4 bases short, with 9 bases between. This CDR3 is 12 amino acids long. Looked up from germline, CDR1 is MDHEN and CDR2 is SYDVKM. The CDR3 loop reads CASSLIGETQYF. The DNA of the CDR3 is TGTGCCAGCAGCCTCATCGGAGAGACCCAGTACTTC.

The chain has TRBV4-1 and TRBJ2-1, with a tentative D call TRBD2 (5 bases). The V gene's germline CDR1 is MGHRA and CDR2 YSYEKL. The CDR3 spans 15 residues. The V and J ends lost 3 bases and 5 bases respectively, with 14 bases between them. The CDR3 spells CASSQIGNFNNEQFF. CDR3 nucleotides: TGCGCCAGCAGCCAGATCGGGAACTTCAACAATGAGCAGTTCTTC.

This sequence joins TRBV7-9 and TRBJ2-7; TRBD2 matches at 13 bases. Germline lookup yields CDR1 SEHNR and CDR2 FQNEAQ (reference sequence). Trimming took 5 bases from V and 3 from J; bases not matched to a gene: 1. The length of the CDR3 is 14 residues. This CDR3 reads CASSGLAGDYEQYF. Written as DNA, the CDR3 is TGTGCCAGCAGCGGACTAGCGGGAGACTACGAGCAGTACTTC. The entire variable domain, with the rest obtained from reference TRBV7-9 and TRBJ2-7, is as follows: DTGVSQNPRHKITKRGQNVTFRCDPISEHNRLYWYRQTLGQGPEFLTYFQNEAQLEKSRLLSDRFSAERPKGSFSTLEIQRTEQGDSAMYLCASSGLAGDYEQYFGPGTRLTVT.

V and J are TRBV10-3 and TRBJ2-3, with D perhaps matching TRBD2 (6 bases). Per the germline V gene, CDR1 is ENHRY and CDR2 is SYGVKD. The CDR3 consists of 14 residues. V lost 6 bases, J lost 0 bases, and 10 bases lay in between. CDR3 DNA sequence: TGTGCCATCAGGGTAGCGGAAAGCACAGATACGCAGTATTTT. It encodes CAIRVAESTDTQYF.

The CDR3 sequence is CASAQEGLSGNTIYF. CDR3 nucleotide sequence: TGTGCCAGCGCTCAAGAAGGGCTTTCTGGAAACACCATATATTTT. This chain uses TRBV19 with TRBJ1-3; D is uncertain. CDR1 and CDR2 from the germline V gene are LNHDA and SQIVND (reference sequence). V was trimmed by 9 bases and J by 1 base, leaving 16 bases between them. The CDR3 extends over 15 amino acids.

The chain uses TRBV5-6 and TRBJ2-2; D is uncertain. Germline assignment: CDR1 SGHDT and CDR2 YYEEEE. Between the trimmed V and J ends, which lost 4 bases and 1 base, there was a span of 14 bases. The CDR3 contains 16 residues. CDR3 residues: CASSPVGFENTGELFF. CDR3 bases: TGTGCCAGCAGCCCCGTGGGGTTTGAGAACACCGGGGAGCTGTTTTTT.

In regard to this clone: The sample contains more than one DNA sequence encoding this CDR3. The chain carries TRBV18 and TRBJ2-7; perhaps TRBD1 as D (5 bases). Trimming cost V 2 bases and J 1 base, with 12 bases left between them. The CDR3 is 15 amino acids. CDR1 is KGHSH, CDR2 LQKENI, per germline. CDR3 DNA sequence: TGTGCCAGCTCACCAGGGGCTCCCCGATCCTACGAGCAGTACTTC. This encodes CASSPGAPRSYEQYF.

This chain connects TRBV6-1 to TRBJ2-7; TRBD2 matches 13 bases. The CDR3 totals 16 residues. Trimming removed 4 bases from V and 6 bases from J; junction bases left unmatched: 9. The germline V gene encodes CDR1 MNHNS and CDR2 SASEGT. In DNA form, the CDR3 reads TGTGCCAGCAGTGGCCCACTAGCGGGAGGGGAGGTCGAGCAGTACTTC. It translates to CASSGPLAGGEVEQYF.

This clone was detected a few times. The chain recombines TRBV4-1 with TRBJ1-2; D unresolved. The CDR3 spans 14 residues. In germline, CDR1 is MGHRA, CDR2 YSYEKL. Deletions cut 5 bases from V and 4 bases from J, with 14 bases between. In DNA, the CDR3 is TGCGCCAGCAGCTCGGAGGCAGGTAGCTATGGCTACACCTTC. It yields the protein CASSSEAGSYGYTF.

This chain joins TRBV7-2 and TRBJ1-1; 8 bases align to TRBD1. This CDR3 region has 15 residues. Germline CDR1 is SGHTA and CDR2 is FQGNSA. J gave up 4 bases and V 6 bases, and 10 bases lay outside the gene matches. The DNA for the CDR3 is TGTGCCAGCAGATCACAGGGGGGTTGGGTCACTGAAGCTTTCTTT. Its protein is CASRSQGGWVTEAFF. Full variable domain (outside the CDR3, taken from reference TRBV7-2 and TRBJ1-1): GAGVSQSPSNKVTEKGKDVELRCDPISGHTALYWYRQSLGQGLEFLIYFQGNSAPDKSGLPSDRFSAERTGGSVSTLTIQRTQQEDSAVYLCASRSQGGWVTEAFFGQGTRLTVV.

The chain couples TRBV7-2 to TRBJ2-7; 7 bases are shared with TRBD1. CDR3 length: 16 amino acids. Per germline, CDR1 SGHTA and CDR2 FQGNSA. V trimming: 5 bases; J trimming: 0 bases; junction bases outside the gene matches: 10. In DNA form, the CDR3 reads TGTGCCAGCAGCACACGGGGACAGACGAGCTCCTACGAGCAGTACTTC. Amino acids: CASSTRGQTSSYEQYF.

The V gene is TRBV7-6, the J gene TRBJ2-3; D tentatively fits TRBD1 or TRBD2 (5 bases each). The germline CDR1 and CDR2 sequences are SGHVS and FNYEAQ. Trimming removed 1 base at V and 0 bases at J, with 14 bases between. This CDR3 is 17 amino acids long. CDR3 sequence (DNA): TGTGCCAGCAGCTTAGAGGTCGGGACCACTAGCACAGATACGCAGTATTTT. It is translated as CASSLEVGTTSTDTQYF.

The V and J genes are TRBV7-9 and TRBJ2-3, with 11 bases identical to TRBD2. The CDR3 has 16 residues. Losses at the gene ends were 3 bases for V and 6 bases for J; bases not matched to a gene: 8. CDR1 SEHNR and CDR2 FQNEAQ come from the germline V gene (reference sequence). CDR3 amino acids: CASSFSGRGLPDTQYF. DNA of the CDR3: TGTGCCAGCAGCTTTAGCGGGAGGGGTTTACCGGATACGCAGTATTTT.

This sequence joins TRBV19 and TRBJ2-1, with 7 bases identical to TRBD2. The V gene end was trimmed by 6 bases and the J gene end by 1 base; junction bases not matched to a gene: 9. This CDR3 is 16 amino acids long. The germline gives CDR1 LNHDA, CDR2 SQIVND (reference sequence). This chain's CDR3 is CASRAGSGESYNEQFF. The CDR3 DNA follows: TGTGCCAGTAGGGCGGGGAGCGGGGAATCCTACAATGAGCAGTTCTTC.

The chain has TRBV4-1 and TRBJ1-5; D is unclear. The germline V and J ends were trimmed by 0 bases and 3 bases, with 12 bases remaining between them. Germline V gene sequence: CDR1 MGHRA, CDR2 YSYEKL. The length of the CDR3 is 16 residues. CDR3 sequence reads: CASSQEANSHNQPQHF. CDR3 DNA sequence: TGCGCCAGCAGCCAAGAAGCTAACAGTCACAATCAGCCCCAGCATTTT.